This TCR beta chain stems from a study of Ad26.COV2.S vaccination and SARS-CoV-2 variants. The wider study: In the COV1001 trial, the donor was in the Ad26.COV2.S arm. Once or twice, 56 days apart, Ad26.COV2.S was delivered intramuscularly. Study-wide points: Similar non-spike TCR breadth was observed in recipients of vaccine and of placebo.

Treatment described: 15 to 20 received Ad26.COV2.S at low or high dose, single or two shots; several received placebo; per-sample allocation not given. Sampling was performed 63 days after the first vaccine or placebo injection. The germline gives CDR1 MNHEY, CDR2 SVGAGI. The CDR3 contains 12 residues. V gave up 4 bases and J gave up 7 bases, with 10 bases separating them. Data came from immunoSEQ multiplex PCR; TCRdb stores just in-frame clones and leaves some out. Of some 480,000 clones detected, roughly nine tenths appear once; the ten largest clones hold about 13%. In its sample, this clone was seen once. Its antigen is currently unknown.

This chain joins TRBV6-5 and TRBJ1-2; D perhaps matches TRBD1 (5 bases). The TCR was taken from a person aged 18-65 years who received the Ad26.COV2.S COVID-19 vaccine or a placebo. Material: peripheral blood, obtained in a trial of Ad26.COV2.S vaccine versus placebo. The CDR3 nucleotides are TGTGCCAGCAGTTTGGCAGGGCTTGGCTACACCTTC. Translating gives CASSLAGLGYTF.